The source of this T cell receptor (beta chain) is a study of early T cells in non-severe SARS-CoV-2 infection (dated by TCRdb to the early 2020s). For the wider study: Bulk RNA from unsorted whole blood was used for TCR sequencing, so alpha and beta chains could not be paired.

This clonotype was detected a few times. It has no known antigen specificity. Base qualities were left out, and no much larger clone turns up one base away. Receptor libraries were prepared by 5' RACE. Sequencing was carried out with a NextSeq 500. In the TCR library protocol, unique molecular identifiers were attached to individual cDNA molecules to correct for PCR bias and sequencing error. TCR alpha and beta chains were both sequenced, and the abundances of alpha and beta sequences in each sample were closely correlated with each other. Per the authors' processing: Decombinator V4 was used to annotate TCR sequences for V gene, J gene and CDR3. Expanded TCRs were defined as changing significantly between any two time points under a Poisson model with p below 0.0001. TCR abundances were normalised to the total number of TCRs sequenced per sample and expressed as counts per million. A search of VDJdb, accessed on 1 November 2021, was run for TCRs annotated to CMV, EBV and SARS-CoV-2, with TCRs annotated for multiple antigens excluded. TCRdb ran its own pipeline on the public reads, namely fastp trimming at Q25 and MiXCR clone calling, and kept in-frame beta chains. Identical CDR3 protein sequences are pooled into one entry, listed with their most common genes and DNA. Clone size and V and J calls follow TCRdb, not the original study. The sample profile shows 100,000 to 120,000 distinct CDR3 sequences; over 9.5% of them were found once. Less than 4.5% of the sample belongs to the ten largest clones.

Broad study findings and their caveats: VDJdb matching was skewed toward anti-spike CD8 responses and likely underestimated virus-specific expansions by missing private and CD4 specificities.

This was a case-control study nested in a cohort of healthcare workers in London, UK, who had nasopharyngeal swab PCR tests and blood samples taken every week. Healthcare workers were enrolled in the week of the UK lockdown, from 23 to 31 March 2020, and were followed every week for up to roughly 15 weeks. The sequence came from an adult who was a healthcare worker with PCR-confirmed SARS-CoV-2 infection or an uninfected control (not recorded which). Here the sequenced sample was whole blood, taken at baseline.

The bases read TGTGCCAGCAGCTTAGTTTCCACCGGGGAGCTGTTTTTT. Its protein reads: CASSLVSTGELFF. The V gene is TRBV7-9 and the J gene is TRBJ2-2; no D gene is confidently identified. CDR1 and CDR2 are read off the germline V gene (reference sequence) as SEHNR and FQNEAQ. Cut back by 1 base and 4 bases, the V and J ends lie 4 bases apart. Including the terminal cysteine and phenylalanine, the CDR3 comprises 13 residues. CDR3 DNA only is kept here, 39 bases in frame from base 1.